This TCR beta chain is from a study of monozygotic twins with inflammatory bowel disease. The study's findings and limits: Reduced clonotype sharing with other individuals was observed in IBD patients relative to healthy twins, especially with disease activity.

The germline V gene encodes CDR1 SGHRS and CDR2 YFSETQ. The CDR3 spans 14 residues. TCR libraries were prepared from 3,000 to 4,500 ng total RNA each. TCRdb reprocessed the 5' RACE reads; each CDR3 protein has one entry and no DNA is given. Its table records around 410,000 distinct CDR3 sequences. Notes on this clonotype: The target antigen is unknown.

Sequencing input: blood. This chain links TRBV5-1 with TRBJ1-2. The receptor was isolated from a human donor with ulcerative colitis or Crohn's disease, or a healthy co-twin of an affected twin (not recorded which). The CDR3 protein is CASSIPSSNYGYTF.